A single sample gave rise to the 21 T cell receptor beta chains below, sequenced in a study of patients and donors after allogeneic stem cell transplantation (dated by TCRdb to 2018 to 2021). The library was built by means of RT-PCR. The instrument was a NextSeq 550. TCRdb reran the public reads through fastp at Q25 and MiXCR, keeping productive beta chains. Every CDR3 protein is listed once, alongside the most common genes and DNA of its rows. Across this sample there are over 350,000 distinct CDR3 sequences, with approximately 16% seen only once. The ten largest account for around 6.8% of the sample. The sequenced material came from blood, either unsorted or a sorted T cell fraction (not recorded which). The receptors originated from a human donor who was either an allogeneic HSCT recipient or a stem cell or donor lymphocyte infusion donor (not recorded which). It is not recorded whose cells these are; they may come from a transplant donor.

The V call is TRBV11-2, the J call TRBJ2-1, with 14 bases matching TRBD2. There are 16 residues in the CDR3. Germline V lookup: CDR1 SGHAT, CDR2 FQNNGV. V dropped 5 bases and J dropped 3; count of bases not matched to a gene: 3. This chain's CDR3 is CASSRTSGGFYNEQFF. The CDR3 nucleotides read TGTGCCAGCAGCCGGACTAGCGGGGGGTTCTACAATGAGCAGTTCTTC.

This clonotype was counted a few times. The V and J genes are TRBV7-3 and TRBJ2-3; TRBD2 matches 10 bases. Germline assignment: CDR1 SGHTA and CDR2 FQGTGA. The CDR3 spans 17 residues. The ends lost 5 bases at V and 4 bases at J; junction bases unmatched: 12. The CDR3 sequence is CASSPQPSGSRPDTQYF. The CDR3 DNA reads TGTGCCAGCAGCCCCCAACCTAGCGGGAGTAGGCCAGATACGCAGTATTTT.

CDR3 sequence (DNA): TGTGCCAGCAGCCAACGGGACAGGGGGACCGAAAAACTGTTTTTT. It specifies CASSQRDRGTEKLFF. The chain is built from TRBV3-1 and TRBJ1-4; 11 bases are a match to TRBD1. The V and J ends lost 2 bases and 8 bases, in that order; junction bases with no gene match: 4. The CDR3 contains 15 residues. Germline lookup yields CDR1 LGHDT and CDR2 YNNKEL (reference sequence). Filled out from reference TRBV3-1 and TRBJ1-4, the complete variable domain reads DTAVSQTPKYLVTQMGNDKSIKCEQNLGHDTMYWYKQDSKKFLKIMFSYNNKELIINETVPNRFSPKSPDKAHLNLHINSLELGDSAVYFCASSQRDRGTEKLFFGSGTQLSVL.

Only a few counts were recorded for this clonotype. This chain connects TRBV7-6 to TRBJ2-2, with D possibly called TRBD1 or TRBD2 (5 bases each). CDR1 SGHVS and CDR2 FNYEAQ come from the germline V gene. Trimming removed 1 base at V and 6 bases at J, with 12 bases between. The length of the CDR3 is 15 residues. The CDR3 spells CASSLGDGGAGELFF. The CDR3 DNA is TGTGCCAGCAGCTTAGGGGACGGAGGTGCCGGGGAGCTGTTTTTT.

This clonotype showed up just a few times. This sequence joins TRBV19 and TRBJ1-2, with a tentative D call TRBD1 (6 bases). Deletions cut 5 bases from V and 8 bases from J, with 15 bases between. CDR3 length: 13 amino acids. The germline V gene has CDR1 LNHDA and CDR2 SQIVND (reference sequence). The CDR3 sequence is CASSPQGTDGYTF. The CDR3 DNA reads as TGTGCCAGTAGTCCCCAGGGGACCGACGGCTACACCTTC.

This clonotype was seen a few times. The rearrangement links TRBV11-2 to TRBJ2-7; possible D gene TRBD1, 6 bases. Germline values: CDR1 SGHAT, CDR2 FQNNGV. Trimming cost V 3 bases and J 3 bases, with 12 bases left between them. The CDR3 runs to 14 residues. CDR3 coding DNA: TGTGCCAGCAGCTTGGGGACAAAAGGCTACGAGCAGTACTTC. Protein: CASSLGTKGYEQYF.

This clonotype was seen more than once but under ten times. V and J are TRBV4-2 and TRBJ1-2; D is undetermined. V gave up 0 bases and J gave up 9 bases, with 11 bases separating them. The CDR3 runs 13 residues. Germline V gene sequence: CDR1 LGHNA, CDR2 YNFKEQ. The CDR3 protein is CASSQDRPTSYTF. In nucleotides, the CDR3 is TGTGCCAGCAGCCAAGATAGGCCCACAAGCTACACCTTC.

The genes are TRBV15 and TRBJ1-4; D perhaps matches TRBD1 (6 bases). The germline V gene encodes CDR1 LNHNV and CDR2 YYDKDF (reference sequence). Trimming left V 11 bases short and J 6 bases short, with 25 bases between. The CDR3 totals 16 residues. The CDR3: CAVAQSSGTKDEKLFF. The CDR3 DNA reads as TGTGCCGTCGCACAGTCCTCCGGGACAAAGGATGAAAAACTGTTTTTT.

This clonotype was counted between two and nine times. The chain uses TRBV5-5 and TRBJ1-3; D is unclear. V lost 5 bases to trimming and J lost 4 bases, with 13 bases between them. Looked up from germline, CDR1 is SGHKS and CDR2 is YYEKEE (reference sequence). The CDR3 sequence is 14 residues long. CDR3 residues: CASSSDVAGNTIYF. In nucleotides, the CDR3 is TGTGCCAGCAGTTCAGACGTGGCGGGAAACACCATATATTTT.

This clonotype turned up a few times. The CDR3 here is CASSYSNGGNEQFF. For the CDR3, the DNA is TGTGCCAGCAGTTACTCGAACGGGGGGAATGAGCAGTTCTTC. The rearrangement joins TRBV6-5 to TRBJ2-1, with 7 bases matching TRBD2. V shed 0 bases and J 7 bases; nucleotides not matched to a gene: 3. This CDR3 has 14 amino acids. CDR1 is MNHEY and CDR2 is SVGAGI in the germline V gene.

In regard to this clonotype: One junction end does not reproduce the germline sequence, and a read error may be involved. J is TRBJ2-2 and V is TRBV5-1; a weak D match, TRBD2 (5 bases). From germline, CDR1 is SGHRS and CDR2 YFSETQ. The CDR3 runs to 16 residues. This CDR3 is CANSLAGRGNTGELFF. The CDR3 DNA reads TGCGCCAACAGCTTGGCGGGTCGGGGGAACACCGGGGAGCTGTTTTTT.

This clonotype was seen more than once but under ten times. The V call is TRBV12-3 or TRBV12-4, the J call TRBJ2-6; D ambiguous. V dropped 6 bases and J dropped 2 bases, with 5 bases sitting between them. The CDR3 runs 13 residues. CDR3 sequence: CASSRAGANVLTF. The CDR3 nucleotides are TGTGCCAGCAGCCGCGCTGGGGCCAACGTCCTGACTTTC.

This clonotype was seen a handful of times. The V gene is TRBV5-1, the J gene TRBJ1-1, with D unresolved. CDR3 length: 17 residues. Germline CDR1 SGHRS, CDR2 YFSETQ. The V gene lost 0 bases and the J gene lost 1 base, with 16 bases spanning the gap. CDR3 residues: CASSLVLIDAGNTEAFF. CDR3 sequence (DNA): TGCGCCAGCAGCTTGGTACTGATCGACGCAGGGAACACTGAAGCTTTCTTT.

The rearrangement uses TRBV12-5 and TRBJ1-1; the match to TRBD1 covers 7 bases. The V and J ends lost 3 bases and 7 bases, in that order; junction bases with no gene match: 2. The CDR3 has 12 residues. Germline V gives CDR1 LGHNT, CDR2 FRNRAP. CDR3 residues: CASGFGTVEAFF. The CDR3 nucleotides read TGTGCTAGTGGTTTTGGGACAGTTGAAGCTTTCTTT. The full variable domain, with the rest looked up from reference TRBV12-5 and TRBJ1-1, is DARVTQTPRHKVTEMGQEVTMRCQPILGHNTVFWYRQTMMQGLELLAYFRNRAPLDDSGMPKDRFSAEMPDATLATLKIQPSEPRDSAVYFCASGFGTVEAFFGQGTRLTVV.

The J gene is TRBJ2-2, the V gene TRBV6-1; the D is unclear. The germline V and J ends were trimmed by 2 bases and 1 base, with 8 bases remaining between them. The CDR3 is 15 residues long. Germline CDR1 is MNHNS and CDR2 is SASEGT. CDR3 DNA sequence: TGTGCCAGCAGTGAATTACGGCGGAACACCGGGGAGCTGTTTTTT. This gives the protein CASSELRRNTGELFF.

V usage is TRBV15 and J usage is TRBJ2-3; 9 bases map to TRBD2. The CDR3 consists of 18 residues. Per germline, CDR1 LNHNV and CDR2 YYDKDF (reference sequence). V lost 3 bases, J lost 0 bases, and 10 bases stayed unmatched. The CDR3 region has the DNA TGTGCCACCAGCAGTGGACTAGCGTCAGATCCTAGCACAGATACGCAGTATTTT. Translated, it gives CATSSGLASDPSTDTQYF.

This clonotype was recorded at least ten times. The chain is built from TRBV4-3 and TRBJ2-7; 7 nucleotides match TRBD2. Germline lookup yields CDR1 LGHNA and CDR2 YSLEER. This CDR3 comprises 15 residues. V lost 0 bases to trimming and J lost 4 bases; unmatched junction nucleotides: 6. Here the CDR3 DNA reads TGCGCCAGCAGCCAAGAGGGTCGGGGGGAGTACGAGCAGTACTTC. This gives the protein CASSQEGRGEYEQYF.

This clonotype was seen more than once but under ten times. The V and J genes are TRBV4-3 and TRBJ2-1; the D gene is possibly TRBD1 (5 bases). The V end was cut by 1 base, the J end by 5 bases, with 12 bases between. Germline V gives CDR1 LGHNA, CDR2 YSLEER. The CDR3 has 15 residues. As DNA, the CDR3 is TGCGCCAGCAGCCAAGGGGCAGGGCTGAACAATGAGCAGTTCTTC. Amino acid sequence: CASSQGAGLNNEQFF.

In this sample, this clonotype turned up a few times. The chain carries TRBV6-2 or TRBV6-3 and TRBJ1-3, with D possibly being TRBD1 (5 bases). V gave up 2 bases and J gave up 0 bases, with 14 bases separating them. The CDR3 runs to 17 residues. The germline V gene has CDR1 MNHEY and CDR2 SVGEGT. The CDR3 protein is CASSYLPGTLSGNTIYF. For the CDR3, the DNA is TGTGCCAGCAGTTACCTGCCAGGGACGCTCTCTGGAAACACCATATATTTT.

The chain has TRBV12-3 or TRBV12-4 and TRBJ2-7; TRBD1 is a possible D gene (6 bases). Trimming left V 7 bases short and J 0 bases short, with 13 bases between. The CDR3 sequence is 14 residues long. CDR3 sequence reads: CASNQTGLSYEQYF. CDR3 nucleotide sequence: TGTGCCAGCAACCAGACAGGCCTCTCCTACGAGCAGTACTTC.

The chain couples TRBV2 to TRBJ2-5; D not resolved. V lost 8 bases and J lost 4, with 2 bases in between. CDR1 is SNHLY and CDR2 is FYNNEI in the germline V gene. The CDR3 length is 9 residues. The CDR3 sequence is CASGETQYF. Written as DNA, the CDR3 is TGTGCCAGCGGAGAGACCCAGTACTTC.